This TCR beta chain was retrieved from a study of control samples from healthy donors and cancer patients (dated by TCRdb to 2020 to 2021). In its sample, this clone was seen once. The antigen it binds to is not known. Qualities for individual bases were not recorded, and no much larger clone is one base off. The library was produced with the immunoSEQ multiplex PCR assay. Sourced from immuneACCESS, this table was stored by TCRdb with only in-frame sequences that have V and J called. A share of the clones is absent; for the studies checked, an unresolved V gene accounts for under half, and the remainder has no known explanation. Within this sample are 85,000 to 100,000 clones, with 90% to 95% of them counted one time only. Around 8.5% of the sample lies in the top ten. The receptor was derived from a man aged 18 to 30 in good health. Sequenced: blood.

The CDR3 here reads CASSALQGFELFF. In nucleotide form, the sequence is TGCGCCAGCAGCGCCCTACAGGGGTTTGAACTGTTTTTT. The chain is assembled from TRBV5-1 and TRBJ1-4; 7 bases in between match TRBD1. Including cysteine and phenylalanine, the CDR3 has 13 amino acids. CDR3 DNA is the only sequence kept; it has 39 bases, read in frame from the first base. Trimming leaves V shorter by 4 bases and J shorter by 12 bases, with the junction holding 9 bases beyond the gene matches. CDR1 SGHRS and CDR2 YFSETQ are derived from the germline V gene.